This T cell receptor (beta chain) originates from a study of shared clonotypes between healthy human individuals. Findings and caveats of the study: In general, naive subsets displayed greater estimated richness than memory subsets did.

As regards this clone: Its matching antigen is unknown.

In the naive CD8 group, cells lacked CD45RO and were positively selected for CCR7, so terminally differentiated effector memory CD45RA+ cells were left out. Healthy HIV-negative adults without recent acute infections or vaccinations served as donors. In the study's own analysis: Owing to the provision of junction-only sequences devoid of quality scores by immunoSEQ, filtering differed. TCRdb keeps only in-frame clones here, not all; method: immunoSEQ multiplex PCR. Clone size and V and J calls were adopted from that table, with D and trimming inferred from the DNA. The table includes about 2.2 million clones, just under 95% detected once. The CDR3 spans 15 residues. Trimming shortened V by 0 bases and J by 3 bases, and 12 bases separated the two germline ends. Germline CDR1 MNHNS, CDR2 SASEGT.

The chain is built from TRBV6-1 and TRBJ2-7; D gene ambiguous. The sequencing input was naive CD8+ T cells from PBMCs. This TCR derives from a man aged 18 to 30 in good health. Some clones in this sample may be carry-over from other donors' samples. The CDR3 loop reads CASSEAGWQHYEQYF. CDR3 nucleotides: TGTGCCAGCAGTGAAGCCGGGTGGCAGCACTACGAGCAGTACTTC.